The sequence of this TCR beta chain was determined in a study of blood T cells in healthy people across ages. The CDR3 covers 15 residues. Germline values: CDR1 KGHSH, CDR2 LQKENI. Together with a sample-barcoded 5' primer, a J-beta primer mix was included in a second PCR lasting about 6 to 11 cycles. From the 5' RACE reads, TCRdb called clonotypes with MiXCR, one entry per CDR3 protein. Of about 720,000 distinct CDR3 sequences listed, about a fifth are singletons. For this clonotype: A junction boundary mismatches the germline segment, possibly from a read error.

This receptor was obtained from a man in his 70s in good health. The chain combines TRBV18 with TRBJ2-1; D ambiguous. The sequencing sample was made of blood. CDR3 sequence (DNA): TGTGCCAGCGCACCACTCACGGGCTCCTACAATGAGCAGTTCTTC. The encoded protein is CASAPLTGSYNEQFF.